The entry below gives a single T cell receptor (beta chain) sequence along with its context. The data belong to a study of blood T cell repertoires in COVID-19. The CDR3 loop spans 14 amino acids. Looked up from germline, CDR1 is MNHEY and CDR2 is SVGEGT. J was trimmed by 3 bases and V by 5 bases; bases with no gene match: 4. Clones were sequenced by immunoSEQ multiplex PCR, and TCRdb holds only the in-frame ones, with some missing. This table has some 460,000 clones, 70% to 90% appearing once. Individuals drawn from about 26 US areas were roughly 18 to 95 years old. The material sequenced was PBMCs or T cells enriched from blood (not recorded which). V usage is TRBV6-2 or TRBV6-3 and J usage is TRBJ2-7, with 10 positions matching TRBD2. The origin of this receptor is a woman aged 18-35 years with acute COVID-19. CDR3 coding DNA: TGTGCCAGCAGTGGACTAGCGGTTATCTACGAGCAGTACTTC. Amino acids: CASSGLAVIYEQYF.